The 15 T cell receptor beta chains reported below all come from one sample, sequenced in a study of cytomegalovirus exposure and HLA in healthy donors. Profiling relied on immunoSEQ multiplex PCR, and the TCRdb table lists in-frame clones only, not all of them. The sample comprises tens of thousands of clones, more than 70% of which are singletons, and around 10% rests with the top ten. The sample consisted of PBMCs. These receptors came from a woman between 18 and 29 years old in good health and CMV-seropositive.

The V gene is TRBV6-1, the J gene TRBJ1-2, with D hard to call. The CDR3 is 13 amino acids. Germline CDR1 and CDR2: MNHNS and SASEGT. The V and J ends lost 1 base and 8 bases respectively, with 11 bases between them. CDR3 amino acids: CASSEGRGWGYTF. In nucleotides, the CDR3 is TGTGCCAGCAGTGAAGGGAGAGGGTGGGGCTACACCTTC.

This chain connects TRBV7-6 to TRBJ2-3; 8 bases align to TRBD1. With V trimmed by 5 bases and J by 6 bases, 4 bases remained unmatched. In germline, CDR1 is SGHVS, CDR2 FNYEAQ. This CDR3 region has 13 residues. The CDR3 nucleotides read TGTGCCAGCAGCCCCTGGACAGGGGATACGCAGTATTTT. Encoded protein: CASSPWTGDTQYF.

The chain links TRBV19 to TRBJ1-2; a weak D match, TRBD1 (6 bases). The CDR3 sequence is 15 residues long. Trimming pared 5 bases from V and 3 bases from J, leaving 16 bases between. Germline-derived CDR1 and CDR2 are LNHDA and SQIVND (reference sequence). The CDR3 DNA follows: TGTGCCAGTAGTCCCCAGGGGCAGGGGCACTATGGCTACACCTTC. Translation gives CASSPQGQGHYGYTF.

CDR3 nucleotide sequence: TGTGCCAGCGACAGGGGAGAGACCCAGTACTTC. Amino acids: CASDRGETQYF. This chain links TRBV5-6 with TRBJ2-5; 8 nucleotides line up with TRBD1. The CDR3 sequence is 11 residues long. Germline assignment: CDR1 SGHDT and CDR2 YYEEEE. V trimming: 7 bases; J trimming: 4 bases; junction bases outside the gene matches: 0. Supplemented by reference TRBV5-6 and TRBJ2-5, the full variable domain reads DAGVTQSPTHLIKTRGQQVTLRCSPKSGHDTVSWYQQALGQGPQFIFQYYEEEERQRGNFPDRFSGHQFPNYSSELNVNALLLGDSALYLCASDRGETQYFGPGTRLLVL.

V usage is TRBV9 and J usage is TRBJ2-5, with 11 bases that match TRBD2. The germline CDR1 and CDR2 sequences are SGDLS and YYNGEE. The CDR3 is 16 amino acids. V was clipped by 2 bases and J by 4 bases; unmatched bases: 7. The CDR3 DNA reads TGTGCCAGCAGCGTGGACCTAGCGGGGGGTGGAGAGACCCAGTACTTC. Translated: CASSVDLAGGGETQYF.

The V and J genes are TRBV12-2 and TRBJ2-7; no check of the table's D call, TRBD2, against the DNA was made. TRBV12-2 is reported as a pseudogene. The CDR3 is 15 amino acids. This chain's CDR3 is CASRLEGGIPYEQYF. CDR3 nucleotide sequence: TGTGCAAGTCGCTTAGAGGGGGGGATCCCGTACGAGCAGTACTTC.

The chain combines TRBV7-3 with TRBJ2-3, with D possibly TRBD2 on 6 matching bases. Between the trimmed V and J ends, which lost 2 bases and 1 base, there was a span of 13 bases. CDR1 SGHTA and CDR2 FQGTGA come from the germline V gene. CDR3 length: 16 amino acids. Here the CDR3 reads CASSLWAGFGTDTQYF. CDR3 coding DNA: TGTGCCAGCAGCTTATGGGCGGGATTCGGCACAGATACGCAGTATTTT.

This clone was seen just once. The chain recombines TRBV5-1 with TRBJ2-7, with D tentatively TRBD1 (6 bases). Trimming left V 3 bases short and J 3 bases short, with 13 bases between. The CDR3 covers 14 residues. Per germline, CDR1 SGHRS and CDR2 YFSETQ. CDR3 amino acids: CASSSRGSYYEQYF. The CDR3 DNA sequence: TGCGCCAGCAGCTCCAGGGGCAGCTACTACGAGCAGTACTTC.

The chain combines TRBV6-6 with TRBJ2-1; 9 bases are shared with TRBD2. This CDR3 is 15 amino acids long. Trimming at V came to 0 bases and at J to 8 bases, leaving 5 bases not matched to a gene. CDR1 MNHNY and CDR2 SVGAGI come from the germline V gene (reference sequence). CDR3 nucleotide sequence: TGTGCCAGCAGTTACTCAGGCGGGGGGGCCGATGAGCAGTTCTTC. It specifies CASSYSGGGADEQFF.

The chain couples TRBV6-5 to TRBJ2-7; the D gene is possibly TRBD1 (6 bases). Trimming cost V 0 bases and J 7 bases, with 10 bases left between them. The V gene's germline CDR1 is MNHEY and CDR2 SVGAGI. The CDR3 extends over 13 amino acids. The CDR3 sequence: CASSYSGTTEQYF. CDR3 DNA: TGTGCCAGCAGTTACTCCGGGACAACTGAGCAGTACTTC.

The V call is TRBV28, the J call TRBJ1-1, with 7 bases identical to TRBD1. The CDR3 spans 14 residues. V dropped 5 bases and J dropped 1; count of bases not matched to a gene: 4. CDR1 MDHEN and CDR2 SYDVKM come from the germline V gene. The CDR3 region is CASSPGQSNTEAFF. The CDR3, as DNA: TGTGCCAGCAGTCCGGGACAGTCGAACACTGAAGCTTTCTTT.

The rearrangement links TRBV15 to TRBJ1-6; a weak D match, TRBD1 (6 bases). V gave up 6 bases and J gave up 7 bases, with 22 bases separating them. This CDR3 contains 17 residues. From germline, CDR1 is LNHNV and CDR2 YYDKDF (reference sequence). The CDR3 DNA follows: TGTGCCACCAGGCTACTCAGGGGTGTCACGGGAAATTCACCCCTCCACTTT. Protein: CATRLLRGVTGNSPLHF.

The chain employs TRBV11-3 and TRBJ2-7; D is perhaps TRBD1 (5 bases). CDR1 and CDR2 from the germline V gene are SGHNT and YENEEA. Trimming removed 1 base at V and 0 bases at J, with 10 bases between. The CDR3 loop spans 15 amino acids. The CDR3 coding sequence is TGTGCCAGCAGCTTAGGGGGCCCGATCTCCTACGAGCAGTACTTC. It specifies CASSLGGPISYEQYF.

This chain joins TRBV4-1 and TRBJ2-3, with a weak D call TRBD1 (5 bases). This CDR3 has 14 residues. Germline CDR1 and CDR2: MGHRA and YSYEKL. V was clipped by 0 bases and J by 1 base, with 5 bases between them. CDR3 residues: CASSQEQGTDTQYF. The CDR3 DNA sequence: TGCGCCAGCAGCCAAGAACAGGGCACAGATACGCAGTATTTT.

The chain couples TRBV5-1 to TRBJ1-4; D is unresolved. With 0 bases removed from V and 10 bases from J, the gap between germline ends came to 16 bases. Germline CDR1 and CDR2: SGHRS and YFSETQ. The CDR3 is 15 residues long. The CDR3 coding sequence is TGCGCCAGCAGCTTGGAGGGAGGGAGTTACCGAAAACTGTTTTTT. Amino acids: CASSLEGGSYRKLFF.